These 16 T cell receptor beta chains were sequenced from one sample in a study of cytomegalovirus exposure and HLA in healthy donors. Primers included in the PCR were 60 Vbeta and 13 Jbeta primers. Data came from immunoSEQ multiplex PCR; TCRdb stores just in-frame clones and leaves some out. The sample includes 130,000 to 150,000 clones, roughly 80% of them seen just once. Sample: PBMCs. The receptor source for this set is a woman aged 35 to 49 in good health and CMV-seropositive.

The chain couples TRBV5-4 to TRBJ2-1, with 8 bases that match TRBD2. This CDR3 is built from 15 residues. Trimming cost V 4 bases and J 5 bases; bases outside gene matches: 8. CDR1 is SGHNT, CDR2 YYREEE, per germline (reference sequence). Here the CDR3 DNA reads TGTGCCAGCAGCCCTCGGGGGGGCCTAAACAATGAGCAGTTCTTC. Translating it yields CASSPRGGLNNEQFF.

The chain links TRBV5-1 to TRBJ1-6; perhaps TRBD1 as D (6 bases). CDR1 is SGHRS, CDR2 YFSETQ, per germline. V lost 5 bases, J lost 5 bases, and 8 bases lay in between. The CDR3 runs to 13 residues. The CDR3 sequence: CASRGQNNSPLHF. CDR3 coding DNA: TGCGCCAGCAGAGGACAGAATAATTCACCCCTCCACTTT. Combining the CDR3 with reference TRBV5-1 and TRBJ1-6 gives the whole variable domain KAGVTQTPRYLIKTRGQQVTLSCSPISGHRSVSWYQQTPGQGLQFLFEYFSETQRNKGNFPGRFSGRQFSNSRSEMNVSTLELGDSALYLCASRGQNNSPLHFGNGTRLTVT.

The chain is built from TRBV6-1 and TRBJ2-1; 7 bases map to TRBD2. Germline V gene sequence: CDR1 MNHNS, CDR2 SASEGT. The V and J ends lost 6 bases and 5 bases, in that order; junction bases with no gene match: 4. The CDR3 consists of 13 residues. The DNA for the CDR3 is TGTGCCAGCAGCAGCGGGGTACACAATGAGCAGTTCTTC. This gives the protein CASSSGVHNEQFF.

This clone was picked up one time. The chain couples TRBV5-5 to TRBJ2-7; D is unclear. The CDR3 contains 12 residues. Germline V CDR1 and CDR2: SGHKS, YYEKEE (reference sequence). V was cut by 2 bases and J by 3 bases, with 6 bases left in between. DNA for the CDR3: TGTGCCAGCAGCTTCTATGGCTACGAGCAGTACTTC. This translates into CASSFYGYEQYF.

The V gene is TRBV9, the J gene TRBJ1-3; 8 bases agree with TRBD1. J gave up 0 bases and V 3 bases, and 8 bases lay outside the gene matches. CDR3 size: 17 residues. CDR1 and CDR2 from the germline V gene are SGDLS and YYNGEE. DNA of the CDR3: TGTGCCAGCAGCGAGGGGGGGGGACAGGACTCTGGAAACACCATATATTTT. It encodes CASSEGGGQDSGNTIYF.

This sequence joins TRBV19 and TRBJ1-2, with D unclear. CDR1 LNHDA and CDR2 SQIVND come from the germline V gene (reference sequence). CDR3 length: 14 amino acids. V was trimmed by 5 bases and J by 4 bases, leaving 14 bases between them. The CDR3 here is CASSYLDQSYGYTF. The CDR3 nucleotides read TGTGCCAGTAGTTATCTAGATCAAAGCTATGGCTACACCTTC.

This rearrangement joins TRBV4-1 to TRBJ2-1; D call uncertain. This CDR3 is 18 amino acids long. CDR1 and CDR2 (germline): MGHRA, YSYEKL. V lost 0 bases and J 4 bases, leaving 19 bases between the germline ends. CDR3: CASSQDPLTRYPYNEQFF. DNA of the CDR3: TGCGCCAGCAGCCAAGACCCCCTGACACGTTACCCTTACAATGAGCAGTTCTTC.

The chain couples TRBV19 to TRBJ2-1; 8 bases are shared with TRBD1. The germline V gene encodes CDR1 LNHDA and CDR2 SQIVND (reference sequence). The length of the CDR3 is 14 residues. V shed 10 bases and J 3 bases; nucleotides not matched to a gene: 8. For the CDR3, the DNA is TGTGCCACCTCGTCGACAGGGGACTACAATGAGCAGTTCTTC. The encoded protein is CATSSTGDYNEQFF.

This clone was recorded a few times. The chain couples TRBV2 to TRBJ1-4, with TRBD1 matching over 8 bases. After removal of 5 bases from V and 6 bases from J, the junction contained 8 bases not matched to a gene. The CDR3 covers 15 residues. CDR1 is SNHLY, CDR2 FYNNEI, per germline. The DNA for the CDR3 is TGTGCCAGCAGTCAACAGGGGGGGAGGTATGAAAAACTGTTTTTT. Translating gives CASSQQGGRYEKLFF.

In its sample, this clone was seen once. This CDR3 reads CASSVPFSGTLNEKLFF. The CDR3 DNA is TGTGCCAGCAGTGTCCCTTTTTCCGGGACACTTAATGAAAAACTGTTTTTT. The gene calls are TRBV6-1 and TRBJ1-4, with a possible D match to TRBD1 (6 bases). This CDR3 contains 17 residues. Trimming took 4 bases from V and 4 from J, leaving 19 bases between them. Germline V gene sequence: CDR1 MNHNS, CDR2 SASEGT.

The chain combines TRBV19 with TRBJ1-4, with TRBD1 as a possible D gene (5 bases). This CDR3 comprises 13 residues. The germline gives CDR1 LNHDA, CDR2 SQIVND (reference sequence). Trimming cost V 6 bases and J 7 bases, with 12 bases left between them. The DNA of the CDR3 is TGTGCCAGTAGCCCAGGGTGGGCTGAAAAACTGTTTTTT. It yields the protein CASSPGWAEKLFF.

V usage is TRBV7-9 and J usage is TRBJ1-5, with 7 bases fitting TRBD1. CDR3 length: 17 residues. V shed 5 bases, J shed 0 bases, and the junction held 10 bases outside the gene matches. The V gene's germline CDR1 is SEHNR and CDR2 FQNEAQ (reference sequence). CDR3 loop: CASSRSRDSYSNQPQHF. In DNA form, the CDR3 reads TGTGCCAGCAGCCGATCACGGGACAGTTATAGCAATCAGCCCCAGCATTTT.

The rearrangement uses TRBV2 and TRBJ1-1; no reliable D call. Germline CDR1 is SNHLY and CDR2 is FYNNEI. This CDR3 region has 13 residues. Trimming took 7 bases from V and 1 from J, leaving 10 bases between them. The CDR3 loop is CASNVAENTEAFF. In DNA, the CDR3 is TGTGCCAGCAACGTGGCCGAGAACACTGAAGCTTTCTTT.

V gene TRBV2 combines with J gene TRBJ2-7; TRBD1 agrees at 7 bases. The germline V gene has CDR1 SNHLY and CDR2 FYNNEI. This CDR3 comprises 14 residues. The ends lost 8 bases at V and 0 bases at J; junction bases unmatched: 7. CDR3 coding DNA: TGTGCCAGCGCAACCGGGACAGCCTCCTACGAGCAGTACTTC. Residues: CASATGTASYEQYF.

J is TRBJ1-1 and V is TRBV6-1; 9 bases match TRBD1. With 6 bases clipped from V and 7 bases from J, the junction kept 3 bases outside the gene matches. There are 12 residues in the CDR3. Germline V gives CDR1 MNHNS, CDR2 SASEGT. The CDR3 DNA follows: TGTGCCAGCAGGGAGACAGGGGGTGAAGCTTTCTTT. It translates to CASRETGGEAFF.

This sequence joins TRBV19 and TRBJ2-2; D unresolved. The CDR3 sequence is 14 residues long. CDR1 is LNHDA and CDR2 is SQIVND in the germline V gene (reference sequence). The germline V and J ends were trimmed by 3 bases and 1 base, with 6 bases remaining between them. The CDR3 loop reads CASSMAGNTGELFF. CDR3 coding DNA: TGTGCCAGTAGTATGGCAGGGAACACCGGGGAGCTGTTTTTT.